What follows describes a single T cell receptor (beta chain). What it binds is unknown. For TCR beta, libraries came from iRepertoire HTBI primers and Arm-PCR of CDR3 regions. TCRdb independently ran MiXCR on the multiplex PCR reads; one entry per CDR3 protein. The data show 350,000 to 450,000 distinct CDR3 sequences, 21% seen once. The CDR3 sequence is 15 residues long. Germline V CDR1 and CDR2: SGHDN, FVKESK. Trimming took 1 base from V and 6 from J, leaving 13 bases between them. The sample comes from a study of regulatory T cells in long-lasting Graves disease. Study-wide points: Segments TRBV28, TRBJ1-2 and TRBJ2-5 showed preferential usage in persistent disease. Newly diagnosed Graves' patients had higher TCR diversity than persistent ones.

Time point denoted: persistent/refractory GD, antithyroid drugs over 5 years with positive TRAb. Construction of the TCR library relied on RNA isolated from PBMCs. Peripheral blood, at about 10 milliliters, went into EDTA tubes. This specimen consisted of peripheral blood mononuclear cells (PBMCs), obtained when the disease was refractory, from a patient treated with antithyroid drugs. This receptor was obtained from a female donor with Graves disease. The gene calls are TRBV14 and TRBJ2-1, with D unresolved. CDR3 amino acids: CASSQGFGKLNEQFF. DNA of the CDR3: TGTGCCAGCAGCCAAGGGTTCGGAAAGCTCAATGAGCAGTTCTTC. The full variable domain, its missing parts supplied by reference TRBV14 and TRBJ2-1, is EAGVTQFPSHSVIEKGQTVTLRCDPISGHDNLYWYRRVMGKEIKFLLHFVKESKQDESGMPNNRFLAERTGGTYSTLKVQPAELEDSGVYFCASSQGFGKLNEQFFGPGTRLTVL.